Listed below are T cell receptor beta chains from one sample, sequenced in a study of T-cell memory formation after mild COVID-19. Using its own MiXCR run on the 5' RACE reads, TCRdb lists one record per CDR3 protein. The sample has some 410,000 distinct CDR3 sequences, about 22% seen once. Material: PBMCs or a T cell subset sorted from them (not recorded which). Source of these receptors: an adult woman who had mild COVID-19 (a few samples of this study predate the infection). Cell type and time point are not known. Both conserved end residues are part of each CDR3. D genes are given only for firm matches. Rows give clone size only sometimes, using once, few, many, or a class for an expanded clone.

length: 16; J: TRBJ2-2; size: .; V: TRBV12-3/TRBV12-4; D: TRBD2; CDR3: CASSYSTSGNTGELFF; DNA: TGTGCCAGCAGTTACTCGACTAGCGGGAACACCGGGGAGCTGTTTTTT
length: 14; J: TRBJ1-2; size: few; V: TRBV5-1; D: TRBD1; CDR3: CASSWGQGDDGYTF; DNA: TGCGCCAGCAGCTGGGGACAGGGGGATGATGGCTACACCTTC
length: 18; J: TRBJ2-1; size: .; V: TRBV11-3; D: TRBD2; CDR3: CASSLEATSGNSYNEQFF; DNA: TGTGCCAGCAGCTTAGAAGCGACTAGCGGGAACTCCTACAATGAGCAGTTCTTC
length: 16; J: TRBJ2-7; size: .; V: TRBV24-1; D: .; CDR3: CATSPGGARGSYEQYF; DNA: TGTGCCACCAGTCCTGGGGGCGCAAGGGGCTCCTACGAGCAGTACTTC
length: 14; J: TRBJ1-1; size: .; V: TRBV9; D: .; CDR3: CASSTRQENTEAFF; DNA: TGTGCCAGCAGCACCCGACAGGAGAACACTGAAGCTTTCTTT
length: 18; J: TRBJ2-2; size: .; V: TRBV15; D: TRBD2; CDR3: CATSGMGVGLAGTGELFF; DNA: TGTGCCACCAGCGGGATGGGGGTAGGACTAGCGGGAACCGGGGAGCTGTTTTTT
length: 16; J: TRBJ2-1; size: few; V: TRBV5-1; D: TRBD2; CDR3: CASSLAGGEGYNEQFF; DNA: TGCGCCAGCAGCTTGGCCGGCGGGGAGGGGTACAATGAGCAGTTCTTC
length: 15; J: TRBJ2-3; size: .; V: TRBV6-4; D: TRBD1; CDR3: CASSEQGASTDTQYF; DNA: TGTGCCAGCAGTGAACAGGGGGCAAGCACAGATACGCAGTATTTT
length: 13; J: TRBJ2-1; size: many; V: TRBV7-3; D: .; CDR3: CASSLSRGNEQFF; DNA: TGCGCCAGCAGCCTGTCCAGGGGCAATGAGCAGTTCTTC
length: 13; J: TRBJ1-1; size: .; V: TRBV7-9; D: .; CDR3: CASSLVNVPEAFF; DNA: TGTGCCAGCAGCTTAGTAAACGTCCCTGAAGCTTTCTTT
length: 13; J: TRBJ2-7; size: .; V: TRBV20-1; D: TRBD1; CDR3: CSVLDRSAYEQYF; DNA: TGCAGTGTTCTGGACAGGTCTGCCTACGAGCAGTACTTC
length: 15; J: TRBJ2-1; size: .; V: TRBV4-1; D: TRBD2; CDR3: CASSQGTSGRGEQFF; DNA: TGCGCCAGCAGCCAAGGGACTAGCGGGAGGGGTGAGCAGTTCTTC
length: 14; J: TRBJ2-3; size: .; V: TRBV12-3/TRBV12-4; D: .; CDR3: CASSPRLFGDTQYF; DNA: TGTGCCAGCAGTCCCCGACTATTCGGGGATACGCAGTATTTT
length: 12; J: TRBJ2-4; size: .; V: TRBV30; D: .; CDR3: CALDLAKNIQYF; DNA: TGTGCCTTGGACCTAGCCAAAAACATTCAGTACTTC
length: 16; J: TRBJ2-1; size: few; V: TRBV6-5; D: .; CDR3: CASSTARRSSYNEQFF; DNA: TGTGCCAGCAGCACGGCCAGGAGAAGCTCCTACAATGAGCAGTTCTTC
length: 16; J: TRBJ2-4; size: .; V: TRBV6-1; D: TRBD1; CDR3: CASSEWDRGTKNIQYF; DNA: TGTGCCAGCAGTGAATGGGACAGGGGTACCAAAAACATTCAGTACTTC
length: 13; J: TRBJ2-5; size: few; V: TRBV19; D: .; CDR3: CASSPTDQETQYF; DNA: TGTGCCAGTAGTCCGACAGACCAAGAGACCCAGTACTTC
length: 14; J: TRBJ2-2; size: few; V: TRBV7-9; D: .; CDR3: CASIPDTNTGELFF; DNA: TGTGCCAGCATTCCGGACACGAACACCGGGGAGCTGTTTTTT
length: 14; J: TRBJ2-5; size: few; V: TRBV6-6; D: TRBD2; CDR3: CASSSGGASETQYF; DNA: TGTGCCAGCAGTTCCGGGGGGGCATCGGAGACCCAGTACTTC
length: 16; J: TRBJ1-1; size: .; V: TRBV5-1; D: TRBD1; CDR3: CASSLYGTAEVTEAFF; DNA: TGCGCCAGCAGCTTGTACGGGACAGCCGAGGTGACTGAAGCTTTCTTT
length: 18; J: TRBJ2-3; size: .; V: TRBV7-8; D: TRBD2; CDR3: CASSLRAPGAGKGDTQYF; DNA: TGTGCCAGCAGCCTTAGGGCCCCTGGAGCGGGGAAGGGAGATACGCAGTATTTT
length: 13; J: TRBJ2-1; size: few; V: TRBV24-1; D: .; CDR3: CATSDLVGNEQFF; DNA: TGTGCCACCAGTGATTTAGTGGGGAATGAGCAGTTCTTC